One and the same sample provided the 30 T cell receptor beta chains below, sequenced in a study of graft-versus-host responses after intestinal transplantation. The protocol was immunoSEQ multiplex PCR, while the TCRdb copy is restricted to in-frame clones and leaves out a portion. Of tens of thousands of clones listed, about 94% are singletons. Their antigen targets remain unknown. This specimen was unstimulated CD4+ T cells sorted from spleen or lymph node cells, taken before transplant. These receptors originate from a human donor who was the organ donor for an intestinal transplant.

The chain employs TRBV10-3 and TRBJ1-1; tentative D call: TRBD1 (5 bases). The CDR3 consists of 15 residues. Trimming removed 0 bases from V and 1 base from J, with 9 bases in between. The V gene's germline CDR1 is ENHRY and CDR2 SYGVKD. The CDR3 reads CAISESGAPNTEAFF. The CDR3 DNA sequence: TGTGCCATCAGTGAGTCTGGGGCCCCGAACACTGAAGCTTTCTTT.

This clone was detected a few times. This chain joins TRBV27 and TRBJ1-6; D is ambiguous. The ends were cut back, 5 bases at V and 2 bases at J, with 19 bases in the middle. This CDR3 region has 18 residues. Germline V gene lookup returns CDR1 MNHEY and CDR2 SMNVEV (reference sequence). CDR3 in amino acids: CASSTILRDGTYNSPLHF. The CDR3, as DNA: TGTGCCAGCAGTACCATCCTCCGGGATGGGACCTATAATTCACCCCTCCACTTT.

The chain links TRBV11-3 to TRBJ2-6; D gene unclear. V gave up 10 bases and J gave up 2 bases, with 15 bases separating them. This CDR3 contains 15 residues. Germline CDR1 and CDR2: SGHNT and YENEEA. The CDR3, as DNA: TGTGCCATCAAACCACGGGCGGCTGGGGCCAACGTCCTGACTTTC. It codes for CAIKPRAAGANVLTF. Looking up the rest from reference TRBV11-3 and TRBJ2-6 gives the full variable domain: EAGVVQSPRYKIIEKKQPVAFWCNPISGHNTLYWYLQNLGQGPELLIRYENEEAVDDSQLPKDRFSAERLKGVDSTLKIQPAELGDSAVYLCAIKPRAAGANVLTFGAGSRLTVL.

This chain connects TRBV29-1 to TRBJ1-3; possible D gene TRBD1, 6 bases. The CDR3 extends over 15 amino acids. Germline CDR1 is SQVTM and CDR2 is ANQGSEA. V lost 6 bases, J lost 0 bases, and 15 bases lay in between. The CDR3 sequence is CSVRGTPSSGNTIYF. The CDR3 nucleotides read TGCAGCGTGAGGGGGACTCCCAGCTCTGGAAACACCATATATTTT.

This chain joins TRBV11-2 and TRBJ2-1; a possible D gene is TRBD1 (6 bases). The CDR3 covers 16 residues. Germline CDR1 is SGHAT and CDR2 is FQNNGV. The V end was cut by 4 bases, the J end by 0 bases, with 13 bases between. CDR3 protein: CASSWDNRSSYNEQFF. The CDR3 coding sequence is TGTGCCAGCAGCTGGGACAACCGTAGCTCCTACAATGAGCAGTTCTTC.

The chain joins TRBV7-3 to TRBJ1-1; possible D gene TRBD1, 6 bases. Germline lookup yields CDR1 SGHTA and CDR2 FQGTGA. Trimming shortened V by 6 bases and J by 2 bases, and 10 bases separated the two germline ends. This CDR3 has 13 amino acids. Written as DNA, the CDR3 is TGTGCCAGCAGTTGGACAGTTAACACTGAAGCTTTCTTT. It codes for CASSWTVNTEAFF.

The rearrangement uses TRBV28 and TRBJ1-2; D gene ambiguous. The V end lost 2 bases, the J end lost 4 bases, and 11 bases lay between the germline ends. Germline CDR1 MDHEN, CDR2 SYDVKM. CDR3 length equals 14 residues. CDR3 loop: CASSLTGGGYGYTF. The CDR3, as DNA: TGTGCCAGCAGTTTAACGGGAGGTGGCTATGGCTACACCTTC.

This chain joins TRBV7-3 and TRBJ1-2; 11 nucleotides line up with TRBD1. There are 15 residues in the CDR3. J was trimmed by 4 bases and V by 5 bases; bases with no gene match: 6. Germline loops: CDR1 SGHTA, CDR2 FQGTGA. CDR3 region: CASSRDRGFSYGYTF. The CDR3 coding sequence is TGTGCCAGCAGCCGGGACAGGGGGTTTAGCTATGGCTACACCTTC.

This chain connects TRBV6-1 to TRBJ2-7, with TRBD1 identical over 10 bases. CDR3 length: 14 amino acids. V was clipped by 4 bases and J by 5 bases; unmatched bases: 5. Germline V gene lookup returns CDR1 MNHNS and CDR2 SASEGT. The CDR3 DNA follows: TGTGCCAGCAGTGGACAGGGGGCATTCCACGAGCAGTACTTC. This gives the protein CASSGQGAFHEQYF.

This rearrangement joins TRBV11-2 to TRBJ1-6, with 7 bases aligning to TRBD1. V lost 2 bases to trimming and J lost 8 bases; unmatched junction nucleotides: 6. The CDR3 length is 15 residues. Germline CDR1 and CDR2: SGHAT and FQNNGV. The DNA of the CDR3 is TGTGCCAGCAGCTTATATGGGACAGCCTATTCACCCCTCCACTTT. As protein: CASSLYGTAYSPLHF.

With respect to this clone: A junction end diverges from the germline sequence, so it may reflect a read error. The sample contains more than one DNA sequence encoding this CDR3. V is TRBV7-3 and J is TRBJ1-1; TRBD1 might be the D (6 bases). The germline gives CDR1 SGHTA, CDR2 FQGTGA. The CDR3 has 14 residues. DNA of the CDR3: TGTGCCAGCAGCTTAGCAGGGGTTGGCACTGAAGCTTTCTTC. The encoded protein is CASSLAGVGTEAFF.

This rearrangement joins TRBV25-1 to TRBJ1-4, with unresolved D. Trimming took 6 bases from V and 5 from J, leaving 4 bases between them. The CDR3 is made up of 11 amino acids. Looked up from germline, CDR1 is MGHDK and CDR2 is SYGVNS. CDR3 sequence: CASRGNEKLFF. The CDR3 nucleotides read TGTGCCAGCAGGGGGAATGAAAAACTGTTTTTT. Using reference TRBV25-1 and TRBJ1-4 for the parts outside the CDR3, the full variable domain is EADIYQTPRYLVIGTGKKITLECSQTMGHDKMYWYQQDPGMELHLIHYSYGVNSTEKGDLSSESTVSRIRTEHFPLTLESARPSHTSQYLCASRGNEKLFFGSGTQLSVL.

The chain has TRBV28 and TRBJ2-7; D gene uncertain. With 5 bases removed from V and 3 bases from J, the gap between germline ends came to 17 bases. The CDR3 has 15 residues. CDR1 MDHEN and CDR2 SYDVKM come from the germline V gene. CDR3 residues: CASSPSPGRGYEQYF. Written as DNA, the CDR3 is TGTGCCAGCAGTCCCTCCCCCGGACGAGGCTACGAGCAGTACTTC. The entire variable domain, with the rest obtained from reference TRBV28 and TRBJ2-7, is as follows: DVKVTQSSRYLVKRTGEKVFLECVQDMDHENMFWYRQDPGLGLRLIYFSYDVKMKEKGDIPEGYSVSREKKERFSLILESASTNQTSMYLCASSPSPGRGYEQYFGPGTRLTVT.

The CDR3 region is CASSLAGLSSYEQYF. The CDR3 nucleotides read TGTGCCAGCAGCTTAGCGGGGTTAAGCTCCTACGAGCAGTACTTC. The chain uses TRBV7-9 and TRBJ2-7; no reliable D call. The CDR3 is made up of 15 amino acids. V was shortened by 0 bases and J by 0 bases, with 9 bases between the two germline ends. Germline V gives CDR1 SEHNR, CDR2 FQNEAQ (reference sequence). Together with reference TRBV7-9 and TRBJ2-7, the CDR3 gives the full variable domain: DTGVSQNPRHKITKRGQNVTFRCDPISEHNRLYWYRQTLGQGPEFLTYFQNEAQLEKSRLLSDRFSAERPKGSFSTLEIQRTEQGDSAMYLCASSLAGLSSYEQYFGPGTRLTVT.

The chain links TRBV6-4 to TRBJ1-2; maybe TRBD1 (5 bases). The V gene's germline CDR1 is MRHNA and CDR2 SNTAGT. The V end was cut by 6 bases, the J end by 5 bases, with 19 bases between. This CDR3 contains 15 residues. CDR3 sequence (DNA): TGTGCCAGCAGGAGAGAGGCGGGGTCAGGGTATGGCTACACCTTC. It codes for CASRREAGSGYGYTF.

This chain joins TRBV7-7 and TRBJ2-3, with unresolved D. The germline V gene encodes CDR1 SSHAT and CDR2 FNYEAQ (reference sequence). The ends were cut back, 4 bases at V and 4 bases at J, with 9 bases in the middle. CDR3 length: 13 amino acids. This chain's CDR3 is CASSSGVSDTQYF. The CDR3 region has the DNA TGTGCCAGCAGCTCGGGTGTGTCAGATACGCAGTATTTT.

CDR3 in DNA: TGTGCCAGCAGTCTCGGGGGCGGATTAGAGACCCAGTACTTC. It translates to CASSLGGGLETQYF. The chain has TRBV6-5 and TRBJ2-5; D might be TRBD1 or TRBD2, each matching 6 bases. CDR3 length: 14 amino acids. Trimming took off 5 bases at V and 4 bases at J, with 14 bases between the two ends. CDR1 and CDR2 (germline): MNHEY, SVGAGI.

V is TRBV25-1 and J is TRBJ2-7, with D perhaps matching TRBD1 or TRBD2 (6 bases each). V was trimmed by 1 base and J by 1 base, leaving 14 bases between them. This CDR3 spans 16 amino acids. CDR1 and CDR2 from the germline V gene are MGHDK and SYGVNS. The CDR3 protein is CASSELPQGRSYEQYF. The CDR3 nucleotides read TGTGCCAGCAGTGAATTACCCCAGGGGAGGTCCTACGAGCAGTACTTC.

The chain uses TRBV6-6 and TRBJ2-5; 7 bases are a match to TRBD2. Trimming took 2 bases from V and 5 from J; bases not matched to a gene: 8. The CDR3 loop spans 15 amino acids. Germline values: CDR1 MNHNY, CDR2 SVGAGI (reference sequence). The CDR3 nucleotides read TGTGCCAGCAGTTACCCCGGGGCCGGGGGGGAGACCCAGTACTTC. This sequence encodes CASSYPGAGGETQYF.

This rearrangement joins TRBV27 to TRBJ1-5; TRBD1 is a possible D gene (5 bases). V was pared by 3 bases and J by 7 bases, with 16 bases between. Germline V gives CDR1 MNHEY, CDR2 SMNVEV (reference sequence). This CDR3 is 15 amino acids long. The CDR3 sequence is CASSLSSGRVQPQHF. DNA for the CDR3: TGTGCCAGCAGTTTGTCGTCGGGCAGGGTCCAGCCCCAGCATTTT.

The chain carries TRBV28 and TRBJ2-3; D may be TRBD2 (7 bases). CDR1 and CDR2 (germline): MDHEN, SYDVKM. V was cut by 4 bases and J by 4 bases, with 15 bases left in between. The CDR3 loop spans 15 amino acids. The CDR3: CASSSLRGLADTQYF. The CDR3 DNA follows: TGTGCCAGCAGTTCACTGCGGGGGCTGGCAGATACGCAGTATTTT.

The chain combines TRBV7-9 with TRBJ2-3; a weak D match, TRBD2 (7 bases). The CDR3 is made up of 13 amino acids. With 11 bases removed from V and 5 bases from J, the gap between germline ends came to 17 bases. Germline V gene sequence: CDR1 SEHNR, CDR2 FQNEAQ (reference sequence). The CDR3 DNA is TGTGCCCGCGGGGGCCGGGCGGAAGATACGCAGTATTTT. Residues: CARGGRAEDTQYF.

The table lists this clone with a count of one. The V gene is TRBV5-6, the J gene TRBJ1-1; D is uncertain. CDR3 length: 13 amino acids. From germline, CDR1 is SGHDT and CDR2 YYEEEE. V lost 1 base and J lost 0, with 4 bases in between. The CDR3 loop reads CASSLTLNTEAFF. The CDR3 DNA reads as TGTGCCAGCAGCTTGACGCTGAACACTGAAGCTTTCTTT.

The CDR3 nucleotides are TGCGCCAGCAGCTTGACAGGGGCAGCCTACGAGCAGTACTTC. Its translation is CASSLTGAAYEQYF. V gene TRBV5-1 combines with J gene TRBJ2-7, with 7 bases identical to TRBD1. CDR1 is SGHRS and CDR2 is YFSETQ in the germline V gene. The CDR3 consists of 14 residues. The junction had 3 bases not matched to a gene; V was cut back by 1 base and J by 2 bases. The full variable domain, completed using reference TRBV5-1 and TRBJ2-7, is KAGVTQTPRYLIKTRGQQVTLSCSPISGHRSVSWYQQTPGQGLQFLFEYFSETQRNKGNFPGRFSGRQFSNSRSEMNVSTLELGDSALYLCASSLTGAAYEQYFGPGTRLTVT.

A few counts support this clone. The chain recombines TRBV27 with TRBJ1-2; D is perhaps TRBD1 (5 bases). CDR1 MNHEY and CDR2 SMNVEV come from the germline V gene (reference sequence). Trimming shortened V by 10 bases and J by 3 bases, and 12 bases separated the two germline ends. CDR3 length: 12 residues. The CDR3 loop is CANQDSHYGYTF. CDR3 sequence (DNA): TGTGCCAACCAAGACAGTCACTATGGCTACACCTTC.

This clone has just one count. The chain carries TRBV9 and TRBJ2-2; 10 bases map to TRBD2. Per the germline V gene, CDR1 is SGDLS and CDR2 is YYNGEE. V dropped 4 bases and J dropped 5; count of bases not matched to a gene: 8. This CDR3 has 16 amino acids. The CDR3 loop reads CASSPSGGVWTGELFF. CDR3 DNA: TGTGCCAGCAGCCCTAGCGGGGGTGTTTGGACCGGGGAGCTGTTTTTT. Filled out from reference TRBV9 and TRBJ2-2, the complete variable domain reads DSGVTQTPKHLITATGQRVTLRCSPRSGDLSVYWYQQSLDQGLQFLIQYYNGEERAKGNILERFSAQQFPDLHSELNLSSLELGDSALYFCASSPSGGVWTGELFFGEGSRLTVL.

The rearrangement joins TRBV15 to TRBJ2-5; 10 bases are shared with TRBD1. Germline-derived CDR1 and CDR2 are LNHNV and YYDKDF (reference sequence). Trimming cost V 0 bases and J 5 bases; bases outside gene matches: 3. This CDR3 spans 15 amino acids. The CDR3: CATSREGQGLETQYF. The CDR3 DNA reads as TGTGCCACCAGCAGAGAGGGACAGGGGCTGGAGACCCAGTACTTC.

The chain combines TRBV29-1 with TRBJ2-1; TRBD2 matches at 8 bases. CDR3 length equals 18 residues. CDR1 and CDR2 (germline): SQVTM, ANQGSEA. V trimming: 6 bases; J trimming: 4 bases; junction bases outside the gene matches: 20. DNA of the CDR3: TGCAGCGTCCTCATCGGGGGGGCCCAGCCGAGAGGGTACAATGAGCAGTTCTTC. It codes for CSVLIGGAQPRGYNEQFF.

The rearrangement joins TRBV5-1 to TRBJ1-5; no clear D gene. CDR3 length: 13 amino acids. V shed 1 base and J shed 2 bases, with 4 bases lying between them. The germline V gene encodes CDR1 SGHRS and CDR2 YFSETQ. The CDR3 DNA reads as TGCGCCAGCAGCTTGACAGGCAATCAGCCCCAGCATTTT. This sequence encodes CASSLTGNQPQHF.

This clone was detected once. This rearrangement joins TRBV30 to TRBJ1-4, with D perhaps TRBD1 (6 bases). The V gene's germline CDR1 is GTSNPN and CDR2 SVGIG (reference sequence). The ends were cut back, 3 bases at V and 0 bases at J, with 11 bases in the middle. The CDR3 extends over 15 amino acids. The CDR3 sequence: CAWSDGQSTNEKLFF. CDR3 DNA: TGTGCCTGGAGCGATGGACAGTCAACTAATGAAAAACTGTTTTTT.